Below, 21 T cell receptor beta chains from the same sample are listed, as sequenced in a study of blood T cell repertoires in COVID-19. Method: immunoSEQ multiplex PCR; TCRdb's copy keeps in-frame clones and lacks some. Among about 200,000 clones listed, 83% were seen once. The source material was peripheral blood. The receptors derive from a middle-aged woman with active or convalescent COVID-19.

J is TRBJ2-7 and V is TRBV10-1; possible D gene TRBD2, 7 bases. The CDR3 has 16 residues. V lost 2 bases to trimming and J lost 5 bases, with 19 bases between them. Germline loops: CDR1 WNHNN, CDR2 SYGVQD (reference sequence). In DNA, the CDR3 is TGCGCCAGCAGTGAGGGGGGCGGCGGGGAGGGGAACGAGCAGTACTTC. As protein: CASSEGGGGEGNEQYF.

The chain is built from TRBV4-3 and TRBJ2-1; tentatively, D is TRBD1 (5 bases). Trimming pared 0 bases from V and 1 base from J, leaving 10 bases between. The CDR3 consists of 16 residues. CDR1 LGHNA and CDR2 YSLEER come from the germline V gene. DNA for the CDR3: TGCGCCAGCAGCCAAGATTGGCAGGGATCCTACAATGAGCAGTTCTTC. Its translation: CASSQDWQGSYNEQFF.

This rearrangement joins TRBV7-9 to TRBJ1-2, with 7 bases lining up with TRBD1. The CDR3 is made up of 16 amino acids. After removal of 3 bases from V and 1 base from J, the junction contained 8 bases not matched to a gene. Per the germline V gene, CDR1 is SEHNR and CDR2 is FQNEAQ (reference sequence). The CDR3 protein is CASSFGTVDLNYGYTF. CDR3 DNA sequence: TGTGCCAGCAGCTTCGGGACAGTTGATCTTAACTATGGCTACACCTTC.

The rearrangement links TRBV10-2 to TRBJ1-3; 8 bases map to TRBD1. With 2 bases clipped from V and 8 bases from J, the junction kept 11 bases outside the gene matches. The CDR3 consists of 16 residues. Germline CDR1 WSHSY, CDR2 SAAADI. The CDR3 bases are TGCGCCAGCAGTGAGAGCCAAGGACAGGGTAGTTACACCATATATTTT. This sequence encodes CASSESQGQGSYTIYF.

V is TRBV30 and J is TRBJ1-5, with 8 bases aligning to TRBD1. The CDR3 loop spans 13 amino acids. V gave up 4 bases and J gave up 4 bases; unmatched junction bases: 3. The germline CDR1 and CDR2 sequences are GTSNPN and SVGIG (reference sequence). The CDR3 reads CAWKDRVNQPQHF. CDR3 sequence (DNA): TGTGCCTGGAAGGACAGGGTGAATCAGCCCCAGCATTTT. Full variable domain (rest looked up from reference TRBV30 and TRBJ1-5): SQTIHQWPATLVQPVGSPLSLECTVEGTSNPNLYWYRQAAGRGLQLLFYSVGIGQISSEVPQNLSASRPQDRQFILSSKKLLLSDSGFYLCAWKDRVNQPQHFGDGTRLSIL.

The CDR3 sequence is CASSLGGANEQYF. The CDR3 DNA is TGTGCCAGCAGTTTGGGCGGGGCCAACGAGCAGTACTTC. The chain couples TRBV28 to TRBJ2-7; TRBD2 might be the D (6 bases). The germline gives CDR1 MDHEN, CDR2 SYDVKM. V was clipped by 3 bases and J by 5 bases, with 11 bases between them. The CDR3 is 13 residues long. Looking up the rest from reference TRBV28 and TRBJ2-7 gives the full variable domain: DVKVTQSSRYLVKRTGEKVFLECVQDMDHENMFWYRQDPGLGLRLIYFSYDVKMKEKGDIPEGYSVSREKKERFSLILESASTNQTSMYLCASSLGGANEQYFGPGTRLTVT.

The chain has TRBV6-2 or TRBV6-3 and TRBJ2-5; D may be TRBD1 (5 bases). The germline CDR1 and CDR2 sequences are MNHEY and SVGEGT. This CDR3 has 14 amino acids. Trimming stripped 7 bases from V and 3 bases from J, with 15 bases between. CDR3 residues: CASIPGHLKETQYF. The CDR3, as DNA: TGTGCCAGCATCCCTGGACATTTAAAAGAGACCCAGTACTTC.

The V gene is TRBV18, the J gene TRBJ1-3; 10 nucleotides line up with TRBD1. V lost 6 bases, J lost 0 bases, and 11 bases stayed unmatched. The CDR3 has 18 amino acids. The germline CDR1 and CDR2 sequences are KGHSH and LQKENI. The CDR3 here is CASSGDRGRRISGNTIYF. The CDR3, as DNA: TGTGCCAGCTCCGGGGACAGGGGCCGCAGGATCTCTGGAAACACCATATATTTT. The full variable domain, its missing parts supplied by reference TRBV18 and TRBJ1-3, is NAGVMQNPRHLVRRRGQEARLRCSPMKGHSHVYWYRQLPEEGLKFMVYLQKENIIDESGMPKERFSAEFPKEGPSILRIQQVVRGDSAAYFCASSGDRGRRISGNTIYFGEGSWLTVV.

The chain employs TRBV2 and TRBJ1-2; 8 nucleotides match TRBD1. V lost 7 bases to trimming and J lost 0 bases; unmatched junction nucleotides: 13. There are 17 residues in the CDR3. Germline V gene lookup returns CDR1 SNHLY and CDR2 FYNNEI. CDR3 residues: CASTRTGSLQSNYGYTF. The CDR3 DNA reads as TGTGCCAGCACCCGGACAGGGAGCTTACAATCTAACTATGGCTACACCTTC.

This clone was seen a few times. The genes are TRBV2 and TRBJ1-5; no definite D call. Germline-derived CDR1 and CDR2 are SNHLY and FYNNEI. The CDR3 is made up of 16 amino acids. The V and J ends lost 1 base and 0 bases respectively, with 10 bases between them. CDR3 sequence: CASSEGWRYSNQPQHF. The DNA of the CDR3 is TGTGCCAGCAGTGAAGGGTGGCGGTATAGCAATCAGCCCCAGCATTTT.

The CDR3: CASRRQGASTEAFF. The CDR3 region has the DNA TGTGCCAGCAGAAGACAGGGGGCCAGCACTGAAGCTTTCTTT. The chain recombines TRBV6-5 with TRBJ1-1, with 10 bases that match TRBD1. From germline, CDR1 is MNHEY and CDR2 SVGAGI. Trimming removed 6 bases from V and 4 bases from J; junction bases left unmatched: 5. CDR3 length equals 14 residues.

A word on this clone: One end of the junction fails to match germline, which may point to a read error. The chain has TRBV7-7 and TRBJ2-1, with 15 positions matching TRBD2. The CDR3 extends over 15 amino acids. Germline CDR1 is SSHAT and CDR2 is FNYEAQ (reference sequence). CDR3 DNA sequence: TGTGCTAGCAGCTCGGGACTAGCGGGAGGCGATGAGCAGTTCTTC. Amino acids: CASSSGLAGGDEQFF.

This chain joins TRBV20-1 and TRBJ2-7; TRBD2 matches at 7 bases. The CDR3 sequence is 14 residues long. Germline trimming cut 3 bases from V and 4 bases from J; bases unmatched to any gene: 9. Germline V gene data show CDR1 as DFQATT and CDR2 as SNEGSKA (reference sequence). In nucleotides, the CDR3 is TGCAGTGCTAGTCTTATCGGGAGGATTTACGAGCAGTACTTC. Its translation: CSASLIGRIYEQYF.

The V gene is TRBV7-2, the J gene TRBJ1-4, with D unresolved. CDR3 size: 13 residues. CDR1 and CDR2 from the germline V gene are SGHTA and FQGNSA. Trimming shortened V by 3 bases and J by 4 bases, and 6 bases separated the two germline ends. The chain's CDR3 is CASSLDYNEKLFF. As DNA, the CDR3 is TGTGCCAGCAGCTTGGACTATAATGAAAAACTGTTTTTT. The full variable domain, completed using reference TRBV7-2 and TRBJ1-4, is GAGVSQSPSNKVTEKGKDVELRCDPISGHTALYWYRQSLGQGLEFLIYFQGNSAPDKSGLPSDRFSAERTGGSVSTLTIQRTQQEDSAVYLCASSLDYNEKLFFGSGTQLSVL.

The chain has TRBV7-6 and TRBJ2-2; possible D gene TRBD1, 6 bases. The CDR3 runs to 15 residues. CDR1 SGHVS and CDR2 FNYEAQ come from the germline V gene. Trimming took off 1 base at V and 4 bases at J, with 10 bases between the two ends. CDR3: CASSLGGRGTGELFF. The CDR3 nucleotides read TGTGCCAGCAGCTTAGGGGGGCGCGGCACCGGGGAGCTGTTTTTT.

The V call is TRBV23-1, the J call TRBJ2-5, with TRBD2 as a possible D gene (5 bases). TRBV23-1 is flagged as an ORF with uncertain function. The CDR3 consists of 15 residues. V was trimmed by 7 bases and J by 2 bases, leaving 17 bases between them. In DNA form, the CDR3 reads TGCGCCAGCACAGAGGCAGCGGCAGATCAAGAGACCCAGTACTTC. This codes for CASTEAAADQETQYF.

This chain links TRBV7-2 with TRBJ1-1; 7 bases agree with TRBD1. After removal of 4 bases from V and 0 bases from J, the junction contained 11 bases not matched to a gene. This CDR3 is 17 amino acids long. Germline V gene lookup returns CDR1 SGHTA and CDR2 FQGNSA. The CDR3 sequence is CASSSGSTGPMNTEAFF. The CDR3 DNA reads TGTGCCAGCAGCTCCGGCTCGACAGGGCCCATGAACACTGAAGCTTTCTTT. Based on the CDR3 plus reference TRBV7-2 and TRBJ1-1, the full variable domain is GAGVSQSPSNKVTEKGKDVELRCDPISGHTALYWYRQSLGQGLEFLIYFQGNSAPDKSGLPSDRFSAERTGGSVSTLTIQRTQQEDSAVYLCASSSGSTGPMNTEAFFGQGTRLTVV.

The J gene is TRBJ1-4, the V gene TRBV7-6; D is possibly TRBD1 (5 bases). From germline, CDR1 is SGHVS and CDR2 FNYEAQ. V was trimmed by 1 base and J by 3 bases, leaving 9 bases between them. The CDR3 extends over 15 amino acids. CDR3 coding DNA: TGTGCCAGCAGCTTAGGGAGGGGCTCTAATGAAAAACTGTTTTTT. It codes for CASSLGRGSNEKLFF.

The chain carries TRBV6-5 and TRBJ2-7, with D possibly TRBD2 on 5 matching bases. The CDR3 length is 13 residues. V was cut by 8 bases and J by 3 bases, with 14 bases left in between. Germline CDR1 and CDR2: MNHEY and SVGAGI. The DNA of the CDR3 is TGTGCCAGCGGGCGGGCTCTCCGCTACGAGCAGTACTTC. It encodes CASGRALRYEQYF.

This chain uses TRBV28 with TRBJ1-1; D not resolved. V shed 5 bases and J shed 1 base, with 17 bases lying between them. The CDR3 runs 16 residues. Germline V gives CDR1 MDHEN, CDR2 SYDVKM. The CDR3 sequence is CASSPKRVEGNTEAFF. The CDR3 nucleotides read TGTGCCAGCAGTCCCAAGAGGGTTGAGGGGAACACTGAAGCTTTCTTT.

The V gene is TRBV29-1, the J gene TRBJ1-4; TRBD1 might be the D (5 bases). The CDR3 contains 13 residues. In germline, CDR1 is SQVTM, CDR2 ANQGSEA. V lost 3 bases and J lost 5, with 10 bases in between. The CDR3 DNA reads TGCAGCGTTGAGACGGGGGGGAATGAAAAACTGTTTTTT. This encodes CSVETGGNEKLFF. Supplemented by reference TRBV29-1 and TRBJ1-4, the full variable domain reads SAVISQKPSRDICQRGTSLTIQCQVDSQVTMMFWYRQQPGQSLTLIATANQGSEATYESGFVIDKFPISRPNLTFSTLTVSNMSPEDSSIYLCSVETGGNEKLFFGSGTQLSVL.